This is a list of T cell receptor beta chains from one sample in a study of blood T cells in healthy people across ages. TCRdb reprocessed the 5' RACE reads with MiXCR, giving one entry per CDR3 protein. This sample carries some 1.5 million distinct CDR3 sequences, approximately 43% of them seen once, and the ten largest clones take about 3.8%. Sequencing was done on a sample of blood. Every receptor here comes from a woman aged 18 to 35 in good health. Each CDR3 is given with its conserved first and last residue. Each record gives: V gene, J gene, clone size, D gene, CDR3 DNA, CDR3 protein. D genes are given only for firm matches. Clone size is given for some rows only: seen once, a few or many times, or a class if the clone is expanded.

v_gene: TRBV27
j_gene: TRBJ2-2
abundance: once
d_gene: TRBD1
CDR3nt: TGTGCCAGCAGTCGGGACAGGGTATTCACCGGGGAGCTGTTTTTT
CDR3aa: CASSRDRVFTGELFF

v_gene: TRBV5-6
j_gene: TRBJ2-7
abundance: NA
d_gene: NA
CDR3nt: TGTGCCAGCAGCTGCCTTAGCGACACCTACAATGAGCAGTACTTC
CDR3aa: CASSCLSDTYNEQYF

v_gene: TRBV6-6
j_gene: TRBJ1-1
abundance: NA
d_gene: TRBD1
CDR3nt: TGTGCCAGCAGTTACGGGGACAGGCGGTTCGAGACTGAAGCTTTCTTT
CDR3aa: CASSYGDRRFETEAFF

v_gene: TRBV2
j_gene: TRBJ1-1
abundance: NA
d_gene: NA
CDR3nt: TGTGCCAGCAGTAGGGACATCCAGCTGAACACTGAAGCTTTCTTT
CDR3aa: CASSRDIQLNTEAFF

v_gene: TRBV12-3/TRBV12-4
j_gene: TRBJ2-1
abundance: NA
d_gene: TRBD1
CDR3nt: TGTGCCAGCACACGGGACAGGGGGTATTACAATGAGCAGTTCTTC
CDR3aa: CASTRDRGYYNEQFF

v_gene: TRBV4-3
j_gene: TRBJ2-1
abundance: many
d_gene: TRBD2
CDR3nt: TGCGCCAGCAGCCAAGATTTCGGGGGGGCTTACAATGAGCAGTTCTTC
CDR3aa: CASSQDFGGAYNEQFF

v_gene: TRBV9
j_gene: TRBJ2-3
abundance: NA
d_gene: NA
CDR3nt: TGTGCCAGCAGCCTCCAGGCCAGGGCAGATACGCAGTATTTT
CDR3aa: CASSLQARADTQYF

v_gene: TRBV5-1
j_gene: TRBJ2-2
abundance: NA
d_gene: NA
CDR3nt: TGCGCCAGCAGCGCCCGGGCACCCACGAACACCGGGGAGCTGTTTTTT
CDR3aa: CASSARAPTNTGELFF

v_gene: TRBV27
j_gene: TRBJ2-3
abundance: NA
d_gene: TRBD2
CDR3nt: TGTGCCAGCAGTTTACTTGCGGGGGGCATCACAGATACGCAGTATTTT
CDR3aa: CASSLLAGGITDTQYF

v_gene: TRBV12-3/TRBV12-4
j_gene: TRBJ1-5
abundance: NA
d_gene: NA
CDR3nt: TGTGCCAGCACCACCGGAGCTAGGAATCAGCCCCAGCATTTT
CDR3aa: CASTTGARNQPQHF

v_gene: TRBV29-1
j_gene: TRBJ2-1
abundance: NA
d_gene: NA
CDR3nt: TGCAGCGTTGAGAGGCGGCTGTCCTACAATGAGCAGTTCTTC
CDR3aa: CSVERRLSYNEQFF

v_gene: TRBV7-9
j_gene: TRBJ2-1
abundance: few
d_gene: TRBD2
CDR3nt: TGTGCCAGCAGCTCAAGACTAGCGGGGGTGGTCAATGAGCAGTTCTTC
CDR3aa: CASSSRLAGVVNEQFF

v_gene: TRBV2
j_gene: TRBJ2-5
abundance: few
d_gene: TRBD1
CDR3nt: TGTGCCAGCAGTGATAGGTTGACAGGGGCAGAGACCCAGTACTTC
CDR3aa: CASSDRLTGAETQYF

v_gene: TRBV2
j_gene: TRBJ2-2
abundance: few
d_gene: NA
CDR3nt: TGTGCCAGCAGGCTCAGGACAGCGAACACCGGGGAGCTGTTTTTT
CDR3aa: CASRLRTANTGELFF

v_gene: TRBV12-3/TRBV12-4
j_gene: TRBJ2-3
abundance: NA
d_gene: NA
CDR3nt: TGTGCCAGCAGTTTAACCCTACTAAGCGCAGATACGCAGTATTTT
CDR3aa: CASSLTLLSADTQYF

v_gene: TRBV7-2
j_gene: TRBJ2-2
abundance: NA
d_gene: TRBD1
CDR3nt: TGTGCCAGCAGCTCACCCGACAGGGCCACCGGGGAGTTGTTTTTT
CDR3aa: CASSSPDRATGELFF

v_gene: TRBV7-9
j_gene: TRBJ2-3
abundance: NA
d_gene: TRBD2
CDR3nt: TGTGCCAGCAGCTCTAGCGGGGGACTCCCGCAGTATTTT
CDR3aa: CASSSSGGLPQYF

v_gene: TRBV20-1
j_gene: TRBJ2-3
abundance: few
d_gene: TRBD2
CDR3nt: TGCAGTGCCCAGCGGGAGGGCCGGTTCGAAGATACGCAGTATTTT
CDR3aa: CSAQREGRFEDTQYF

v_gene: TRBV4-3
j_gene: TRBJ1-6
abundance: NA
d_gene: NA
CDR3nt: TGCGCCATCTCCCTCCCGGGGGTTGTACGTGGTGAGGGTTGTCCCCTCCACTTT
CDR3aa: CAISLPGVVRGEGCPLHF